The 27 T cell receptor beta chains given below trace back to one sample, sequenced in a study of neoadjuvant nivolumab and ipilimumab in lung cancer. Assay: immunoSEQ multiplex PCR; the TCRdb copy retains only in-frame clones and omits some. The sample records 15,000 to 20,000 clones, 76% being singletons. This sample comprised tumor tissue, obtained after neoadjuvant nivolumab, alone or with ipilimumab, at or shortly before surgery. These receptors all come from an adult with non-small cell lung cancer.

This chain joins TRBV5-4 and TRBJ2-3; D possibly corresponds to TRBD2 (5 bases). Trimming took off 4 bases at V and 2 bases at J, with 8 bases between the two ends. The V gene's germline CDR1 is SGHNT and CDR2 YYREEE (reference sequence). There are 13 residues in the CDR3. The DNA for the CDR3 is TGTGCCAGCAGCCGACTATTCACAGATACGCAGTATTTT. The encoded protein is CASSRLFTDTQYF.

This clone appeared a few times. The V gene is TRBV6-6, the J gene TRBJ1-2; no firm D call. V dropped 0 bases and J dropped 5 bases, with 10 bases sitting between them. CDR3 size: 14 residues. Germline V gives CDR1 MNHNY, CDR2 SVGAGI (reference sequence). CDR3 sequence reads: CASSYSGVAYGYTF. The CDR3 DNA reads TGTGCCAGCAGTTACTCTGGGGTGGCGTATGGCTACACCTTC.

The chain has TRBV19 and TRBJ1-5; the D is unclear. Trimming shortened V by 1 base and J by 3 bases, and 16 bases separated the two germline ends. The CDR3 totals 17 residues. The V gene's germline CDR1 is LNHDA and CDR2 SQIVND (reference sequence). Here the CDR3 reads CASSIGRGRDVNQPQHF. The DNA for the CDR3 is TGTGCCAGTAGTATAGGAAGAGGGCGGGATGTCAATCAGCCCCAGCATTTT. Full variable domain (outside the CDR3, taken from reference TRBV19 and TRBJ1-5): DGGITQSPKYLFRKEGQNVTLSCEQNLNHDAMYWYRQDPGQGLRLIYYSQIVNDFQKGDIAEGYSVSREKKESFPLTVTSAQKNPTAFYLCASSIGRGRDVNQPQHFGDGTRLSIL.

V gene TRBV5-1 combines with J gene TRBJ1-4, with 7 positions matching TRBD1. J was trimmed by 0 bases and V by 2 bases; bases with no gene match: 7. CDR1 SGHRS and CDR2 YFSETQ come from the germline V gene. This CDR3 is 17 amino acids long. The DNA for the CDR3 is TGCGCCAGCAGCTTTCTCGGGACAGCCGCAACTAATGAAAAACTGTTTTTT. This sequence encodes CASSFLGTAATNEKLFF. The full variable domain, its missing parts supplied by reference TRBV5-1 and TRBJ1-4, is KAGVTQTPRYLIKTRGQQVTLSCSPISGHRSVSWYQQTPGQGLQFLFEYFSETQRNKGNFPGRFSGRQFSNSRSEMNVSTLELGDSALYLCASSFLGTAATNEKLFFGSGTQLSVL.

This rearrangement joins TRBV7-8 to TRBJ1-2, with a possible D match to TRBD1 (6 bases). Trimming removed 1 base at V and 4 bases at J, with 16 bases between. The CDR3 has 16 amino acids. CDR1 is SGHVS and CDR2 is FQNEAQ in the germline V gene. CDR3 sequence (DNA): TGTGCCAGCAGCTTAGTTGGGGGGGCGTTAGGCTATGGCTACACCTTC. Translated, it gives CASSLVGGALGYGYTF. The variable domain in full, completed from reference TRBV7-8 and TRBJ1-2, reads GAGVSQSPRYKVAKRGQDVALRCDPISGHVSLFWYQQALGQGPEFLTYFQNEAQLDKSGLPSDRFFAERPEGSVSTLKIQRTQQEDSAVYLCASSLVGGALGYGYTFGSGTRLTVV.

The chain combines TRBV30 with TRBJ1-2, with TRBD1 matching 8 bases. Trimming took 4 bases from V and 5 from J; bases not matched to a gene: 12. CDR1 is GTSNPN and CDR2 is SVGIG in the germline V gene (reference sequence). The CDR3 contains 15 residues. The CDR3 is CAWIDRGRHRYGYTF. The CDR3 DNA follows: TGTGCCTGGATAGACAGGGGCCGTCATCGGTATGGCTACACCTTC.

The chain has TRBV5-6 and TRBJ2-7; D unclear. V was shortened by 1 base and J by 4 bases, with 6 bases between the two germline ends. The CDR3 consists of 12 residues. Germline V gene data show CDR1 as SGHDT and CDR2 as YYEEEE. In nucleotides, the CDR3 is TGTGCCAGCAGCTTGCGGCAGTACGAGCAGTACTTC. Residues: CASSLRQYEQYF.

The genes are TRBV29-1 and TRBJ2-2; 7 nucleotides match TRBD1. Losses at the gene ends were 3 bases for V and 4 bases for J; bases not matched to a gene: 8. Germline-derived CDR1 and CDR2 are SQVTM and ANQGSEA. CDR3 length equals 15 residues. CDR3 coding DNA: TGCAGCGTTGAGGAGGACAGGTTCCCCACCGGGGAGCTGTTTTTT. Translation: CSVEEDRFPTGELFF.

This clone was found once. The CDR3 bases are TGTGCCAGCAGCAAAGTAAACTCGCGGGGCAGCGGGAGTATGGAGATGGCCAAAAACATTCAGTACTTC. Its protein is CASSKVNSRGSGSMEMAKNIQYF. The chain recombines TRBV21-1 with TRBJ2-4; no DNA check was done on the table's D call, TRBD2. TRBV21-1 is given as a pseudogene. CDR3 size: 23 residues.

The rearrangement joins TRBV18 to TRBJ2-4; weak D call: TRBD1 (7 bases). The CDR3 runs 18 residues. V was shortened by 3 bases and J by 5 bases, with 23 bases between the two germline ends. Germline V gene sequence: CDR1 KGHSH, CDR2 LQKENI. The DNA of the CDR3 is TGTGCCAGCTCACCTTATGGGAGTCAGGGGGGCGCCCAAAACATTCAGTACTTC. Its translation: CASSPYGSQGGAQNIQYF.

This sequence joins TRBV5-5 and TRBJ1-1, with D tentatively TRBD1 (5 bases). In germline, CDR1 is SGHKS, CDR2 YYEKEE (reference sequence). The CDR3 has 13 amino acids. V shed 4 bases and J shed 5 bases, with 12 bases lying between them. The DNA for the CDR3 is TGTGCCAGCAGCGCCAGGGTTGGAACTGAAGCTTTCTTT. Its translation is CASSARVGTEAFF.

A few counts support this clone. This sequence joins TRBV19 and TRBJ2-1; perhaps TRBD2 as D (7 bases). The CDR3 is 14 residues long. Looked up from germline, CDR1 is LNHDA and CDR2 is SQIVND (reference sequence). The V end was cut by 1 base, the J end by 9 bases, with 13 bases between. CDR3 in amino acids: CASSIGGGTLEQFF. The CDR3 region has the DNA TGTGCCAGTAGTATAGGGGGAGGGACACTTGAGCAGTTCTTC.

The rearrangement links TRBV30 to TRBJ2-1; 7 bases map to TRBD1. This CDR3 has 14 residues. With 2 bases clipped from V and 2 bases from J, the junction kept 3 bases outside the gene matches. Germline V lookup: CDR1 GTSNPN, CDR2 SVGIG (reference sequence). The CDR3 bases are TGTGCCTGGAGTCTCGGGACAGCCTACAATGAGCAGTTCTTC. Translation: CAWSLGTAYNEQFF.

V and J are TRBV6-1 and TRBJ1-1; D possibly corresponds to TRBD1 (5 bases). Looked up from germline, CDR1 is MNHNS and CDR2 is SASEGT. V was shortened by 5 bases and J by 4 bases, with 11 bases between the two germline ends. CDR3 length equals 13 residues. In nucleotides, the CDR3 is TGTGCCAGCAGTTCATCAGGGAGCACTGAAGCTTTCTTT. It encodes CASSSSGSTEAFF.

V gene TRBV27 combines with J gene TRBJ2-4; 7 nucleotides line up with TRBD1. Germline CDR1 MNHEY, CDR2 SMNVEV (reference sequence). This CDR3 has 16 residues. V lost 2 bases and J lost 0; bases outside the gene matches: 4. CDR3 in amino acids: CASSLRQGRAKNIQYF. Written as DNA, the CDR3 is TGTGCCAGCAGTTTACGACAGGGCCGAGCCAAAAACATTCAGTACTTC.

CDR3 protein: CASMDRGKANYGYTF. In nucleotides, the CDR3 is TGTGCCAGCATGGACAGGGGGAAAGCTAACTATGGCTACACCTTC. This chain joins TRBV5-8 and TRBJ1-2; 10 bases agree with TRBD1. V trimming: 6 bases; J trimming: 0 bases; junction bases outside the gene matches: 5. The CDR3 contains 15 residues. Germline loops: CDR1 SGHTS, CDR2 YDEGEE.

The chain recombines TRBV9 with TRBJ2-3, with D possibly being TRBD2 (6 bases). The germline V and J ends were trimmed by 0 bases and 3 bases, with 14 bases remaining between them. The CDR3 totals 16 residues. Germline CDR1 SGDLS, CDR2 YYNGEE. The CDR3 region has the DNA TGTGCCAGCAGCGTAGAGGGGACGGGAGTAACAGATACGCAGTATTTT. Residues: CASSVEGTGVTDTQYF.

V is TRBV6-4 and J is TRBJ1-2; tentatively, D is TRBD1 (5 bases). The CDR3 is made up of 13 amino acids. Germline values: CDR1 MRHNA, CDR2 SNTAGT. Between the trimmed V and J ends, which lost 5 bases and 5 bases, there was a span of 12 bases. The CDR3 spells CASSMGPRYGYTF. CDR3 nucleotides: TGTGCCAGCAGTATGGGACCTCGTTATGGCTACACCTTC.

Comment on this clone: A junction end diverges from the germline sequence, so it may reflect a read error. The J gene is TRBJ2-2, the V gene TRBV4-3, with 8 bases lining up with TRBD2. Germline V gene data show CDR1 as LGHNA and CDR2 as YSLEER. CDR3 length: 15 residues. CDR3: CASSQDGTRPRGAVF. CDR3 DNA: TGCGCCAGCAGCCAAGACGGGACTAGACCCCGGGGAGCTGTTTTT.

This rearrangement joins TRBV7-2 to TRBJ1-1; no clear D. This CDR3 has 15 amino acids. From germline, CDR1 is SGHTA and CDR2 FQGNSA. V was pared by 5 bases and J by 0 bases, with 13 bases between. CDR3 DNA: TGTGCCAGCAGCCCGCAGCGAGCCATGAACACTGAAGCTTTCTTT. Translating gives CASSPQRAMNTEAFF.

V gene TRBV14 combines with J gene TRBJ1-1, with 7 positions matching TRBD1. Trimming removed 4 bases from V and 1 base from J; junction bases left unmatched: 9. From germline, CDR1 is SGHDN and CDR2 FVKESK. The CDR3 runs to 16 residues. The CDR3 DNA is TGTGCCAGCAGCCGAAGATTACAGGGGAGGAACACTGAAGCTTTCTTT. Amino acids: CASSRRLQGRNTEAFF.

This clone occurred once. The genes are TRBV19 and TRBJ1-1; D might be TRBD1 (5 bases). V lost 7 bases to trimming and J lost 6 bases, with 18 bases between them. This CDR3 is 14 amino acids long. Germline V gene lookup returns CDR1 LNHDA and CDR2 SQIVND (reference sequence). The CDR3 protein is CASKRGAVGPEAFF. Here the CDR3 DNA reads TGTGCCAGTAAGCGAGGGGCAGTTGGGCCTGAAGCTTTCTTT.

This clone showed up just a few times. The chain is built from TRBV6-5 and TRBJ2-5; no clear D gene. The germline V and J ends were trimmed by 3 bases and 5 bases, with 13 bases remaining between them. Germline assignment: CDR1 MNHEY and CDR2 SVGAGI. The CDR3 is 14 amino acids. In nucleotides, the CDR3 is TGTGCCAGCAGTTATAGGGCGTTCGGGGAGACCCAGTACTTC. Translating it yields CASSYRAFGETQYF.

The V call is TRBV4-1, the J call TRBJ1-2; the match to TRBD1 covers 9 bases. The CDR3 contains 17 residues. Germline assignment: CDR1 MGHRA and CDR2 YSYEKL. Trimming took 0 bases from V and 2 from J; bases not matched to a gene: 7. The CDR3 is CASSQDKSTGGNYGYTF. The CDR3 DNA is TGCGCCAGCAGCCAAGATAAGTCCACAGGGGGCAACTATGGCTACACCTTC.

By sample fraction, this clone is medium-sized. The chain is built from TRBV10-3 and TRBJ2-7; D is unresolved. The CDR3 sequence is 12 residues long. In germline, CDR1 is ENHRY, CDR2 SYGVKD. The germline V and J ends were trimmed by 9 bases and 5 bases, with 14 bases remaining between them. This CDR3 reads CAIAKLMNEQYF. CDR3 sequence (DNA): TGTGCCATTGCAAAGTTGATGAACGAGCAGTACTTC.

V is TRBV28 and J is TRBJ1-1; D unresolved. CDR3 length: 11 amino acids. Germline lookup yields CDR1 MDHEN and CDR2 SYDVKM. V was pared by 5 bases and J by 8 bases, with 9 bases between. The CDR3 spells CASSLQWEAFF. CDR3 DNA sequence: TGTGCCAGCAGTCTTCAATGGGAAGCTTTCTTT. Full variable domain (rest looked up from reference TRBV28 and TRBJ1-1): DVKVTQSSRYLVKRTGEKVFLECVQDMDHENMFWYRQDPGLGLRLIYFSYDVKMKEKGDIPEGYSVSREKKERFSLILESASTNQTSMYLCASSLQWEAFFGQGTRLTVV.

The chain is built from TRBV19 and TRBJ1-4; 7 nucleotides align to TRBD1. J lost 4 bases, V lost 8 bases, and 4 bases had no gene match. There are 13 residues in the CDR3. In germline, CDR1 is LNHDA, CDR2 SQIVND (reference sequence). This chain's CDR3 is CASSGGRNEKLFF. CDR3 nucleotides: TGTGCCAGTTCAGGGGGGCGTAATGAAAAACTGTTTTTT.